This T cell receptor (beta chain) was sequenced for a study of T-cell memory formation after mild COVID-19. Employing constant-segment primers, 5'RACE generated TCR alpha and TCR beta cDNA libraries bearing sample barcodes and UMIs. From the 5' RACE reads, TCRdb called clonotypes with MiXCR, one entry per CDR3 protein. The profile covers about 140,000 distinct CDR3 sequences, with 11% to 15% appearing a single time and 28% taken by the ten largest. The origin of this receptor is an adult woman who had mild COVID-19 (a few samples of this study predate the infection). Cell type and time point are not known. The sample consisted of PBMCs or a T cell subset sorted from them (not recorded which).

The DNA for the CDR3 is TGTGCCAGCAGCCCCTACTATGGGGCCAACGTCCTGACTTTC. It specifies CASSPYYGANVLTF. The V call is TRBV14, the J call TRBJ2-6; D gene ambiguous. V lost 4 bases, J lost 3 bases, and 7 bases lay in between. Germline lookup yields CDR1 SGHDN and CDR2 FVKESK. The CDR3 length is 14 residues.